A selection of T cell receptor beta chains follows, all from one sample in a study of T cells in Graves' hyperthyroidism and ophthalmopathy. TCRdb itself ran the multiplex PCR reads through MiXCR, one entry per CDR3 protein. Of about 520,000 distinct CDR3 sequences in the sample, around a quarter were seen once. The specimen was blood. The receptors were gathered from a woman aged 30 to 39 with Graves' ophthalmopathy. Both conserved end residues are part of each CDR3.

CDR3aa,v_gene,j_gene
CSAPAQGIDTGELFF,TRBV20-1,TRBJ2-2
CASSRSPRGSGYTF,TRBV6-2/TRBV6-3,TRBJ1-2
CASSLTSELDSQYF,TRBV13,TRBJ2-5
CSAARETQYF,TRBV20-1,TRBJ2-5
CAWTRRTGANVLTF,TRBV30,TRBJ2-6
CASSFGTSGRYSGNTIYF,TRBV7-8,TRBJ1-3
CASSQGQGWGTEAFF,TRBV3-1,TRBJ1-1
CASSMGWAGETQYF,TRBV19,TRBJ2-5
CASDKTQGSNQPQHF,TRBV12-3/TRBV12-4,TRBJ1-5
CASSLGGSPGELFF,TRBV5-4,TRBJ2-2
CASSVQPADEQYF,TRBV19,TRBJ2-7
CASSSLTSGFTEAFF,TRBV7-9,TRBJ1-1
CASSLASRQYF,TRBV11-2,TRBJ2-7
CARFFRARGNQPQHF,TRBV3-1,TRBJ1-5
CASSFGTGGNTIYF,TRBV5-6,TRBJ1-3
CATSRTEGTGIYSGANVLTF,TRBV15,TRBJ2-6
CASSEWGRIAKNIQYF,TRBV6-1,TRBJ2-4
CASSRNAGTGYGYTF,TRBV12-3/TRBV12-4,TRBJ1-2
CASTISLGFGYTF,TRBV12-3/TRBV12-4,TRBJ1-2
CASSVGTGVLEQYF,TRBV12-3/TRBV12-4,TRBJ2-7
CASSLTPPGPMNTEAFF,TRBV27,TRBJ1-1
CASSQDTGDGNTIYF,TRBV4-1,TRBJ1-3
CASSLGDRETQYF,TRBV7-8,TRBJ2-5
CASSYSFAGQDYEQYF,TRBV6-5,TRBJ2-7
CASRLGQGFRRAEAFF,TRBV12-3/TRBV12-4,TRBJ1-1
CSARDKSAALNGYTF,TRBV20-1,TRBJ1-2
CASSLSHAIYF,TRBV12-3/TRBV12-4,TRBJ1-3
CASSQEGDSATYGYTF,TRBV4-1,TRBJ1-2
CASSRQGNTGELFF,TRBV12-3/TRBV12-4,TRBJ2-2
CASSYLIRTGLSSGNTIYF,TRBV6-2/TRBV6-3,TRBJ1-3
CASSKAGTNYEQYF,TRBV12-3/TRBV12-4,TRBJ2-7